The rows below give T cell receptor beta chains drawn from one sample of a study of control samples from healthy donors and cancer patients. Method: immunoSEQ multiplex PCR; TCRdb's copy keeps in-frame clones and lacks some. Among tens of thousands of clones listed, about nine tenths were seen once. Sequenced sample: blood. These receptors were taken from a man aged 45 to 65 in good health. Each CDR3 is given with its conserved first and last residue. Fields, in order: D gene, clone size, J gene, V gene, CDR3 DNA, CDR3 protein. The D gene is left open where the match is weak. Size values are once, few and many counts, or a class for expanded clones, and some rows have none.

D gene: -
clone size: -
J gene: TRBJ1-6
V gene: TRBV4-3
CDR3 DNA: TGCGCCAGCAGCCAAGATGGTCAGTTCTCCTATAATTCACCCCTCCACTTT
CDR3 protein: CASSQDGQFSYNSPLHF

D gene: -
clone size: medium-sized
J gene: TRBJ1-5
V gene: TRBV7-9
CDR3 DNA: TGTGCCAGCAGCTACGGCGTAGGAGCCATGAATCAGCCCCAGCATTTT
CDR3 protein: CASSYGVGAMNQPQHF

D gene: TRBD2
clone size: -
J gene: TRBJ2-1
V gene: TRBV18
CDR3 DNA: TGTGCCAGCTCACTTAGCGGGTGGGCCTACAATGAGCAGTTCTTC
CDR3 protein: CASSLSGWAYNEQFF

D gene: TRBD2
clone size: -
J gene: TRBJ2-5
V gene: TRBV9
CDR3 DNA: TGTGCCAGCAGCGTAGACAGCGGGGGGGCTGAGACCCAGTACTTC
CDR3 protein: CASSVDSGGAETQYF

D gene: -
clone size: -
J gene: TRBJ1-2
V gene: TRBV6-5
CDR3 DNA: TGTGCCAGCAGTCGCGGCGATGGGAGGTATGGCTACACCTTC
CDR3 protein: CASSRGDGRYGYTF

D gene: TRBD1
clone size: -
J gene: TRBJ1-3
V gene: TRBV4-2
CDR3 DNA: TGTGCCAGCAGCCAAGATAGCGGCAGGGGGTACTCTGGAAACACCATATATTTT
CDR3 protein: CASSQDSGRGYSGNTIYF

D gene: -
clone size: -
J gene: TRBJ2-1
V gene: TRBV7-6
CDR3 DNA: TGTGCCAGCAGCAATTCGGGGTACTCCTACAATGAGCAGTTCTTC
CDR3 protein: CASSNSGYSYNEQFF

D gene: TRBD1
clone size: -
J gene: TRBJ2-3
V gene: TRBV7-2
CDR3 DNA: TGTGCCAGCAGCTTAAGTACAGGGGGAGATACGCAGTATTTT
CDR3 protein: CASSLSTGGDTQYF

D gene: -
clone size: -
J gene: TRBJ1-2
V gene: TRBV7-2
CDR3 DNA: TGTGCCAGCAGCTCGTACAGCGGCGGCTACACCTTC
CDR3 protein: CASSSYSGGYTF

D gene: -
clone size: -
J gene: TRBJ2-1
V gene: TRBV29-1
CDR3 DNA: TGCAGCGTTGCACCCATTTATGAGCAGTTCTTC
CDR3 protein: CSVAPIYEQFF

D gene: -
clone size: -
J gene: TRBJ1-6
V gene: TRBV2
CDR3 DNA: TGTGCCAGCACTGTCGGGGGTACCCAAAATTCACCCCTCCACTTT
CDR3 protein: CASTVGGTQNSPLHF

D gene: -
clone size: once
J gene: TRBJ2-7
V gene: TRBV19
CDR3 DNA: TGTGCCAGTAGTTCGGGACGGGGGTACGAGCAGTACTTC
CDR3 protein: CASSSGRGYEQYF

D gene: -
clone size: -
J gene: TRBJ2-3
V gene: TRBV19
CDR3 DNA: TGTGCCAGTAGCGAGGACAGCCGTACGCAGTATTTT
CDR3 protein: CASSEDSRTQYF

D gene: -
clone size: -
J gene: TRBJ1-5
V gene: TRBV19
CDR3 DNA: TGTGCCAGTACCACGTTCGGGAATCAGCCCCAGCATTTT
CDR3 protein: CASTTFGNQPQHF

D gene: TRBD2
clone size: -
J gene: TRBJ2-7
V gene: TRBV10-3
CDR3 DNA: TGTGCCATCAGTGACCCCGCTAGCGGGGGCCCCTACGAGCAGTACTTC
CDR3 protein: CAISDPASGGPYEQYF

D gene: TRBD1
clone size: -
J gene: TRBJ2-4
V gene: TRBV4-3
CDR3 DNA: TGCGCCAGCAGCCAAAGGGGAGGACAGGGACAAAACATTCAGTACTTC
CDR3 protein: CASSQRGGQGQNIQYF

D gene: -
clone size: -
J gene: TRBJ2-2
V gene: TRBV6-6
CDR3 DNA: TGTGCCAGCAGTTACTCGGACAGCTACACCGGGGAGCTGTTTTTT
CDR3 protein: CASSYSDSYTGELFF

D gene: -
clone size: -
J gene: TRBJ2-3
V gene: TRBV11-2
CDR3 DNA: TGTGCCAGCAGCTTAGAACGGGGAGGGTATTTT
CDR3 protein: CASSLERGGYF

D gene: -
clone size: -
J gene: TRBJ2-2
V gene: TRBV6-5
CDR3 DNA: TGTGCCAGCAGCTGGGACTCCTACACCGGGGAGCTGTTTTTT
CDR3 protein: CASSWDSYTGELFF

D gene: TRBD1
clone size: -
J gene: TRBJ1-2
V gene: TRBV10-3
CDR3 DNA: TGTGCCATCAGTGACCCGGACAGGGGTTATGGCTACACCTTC
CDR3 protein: CAISDPDRGYGYTF

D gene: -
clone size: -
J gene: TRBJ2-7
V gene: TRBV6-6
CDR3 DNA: TGTGCCACCGCTACCTACGAGCAGTACTTC
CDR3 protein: CATATYEQYF

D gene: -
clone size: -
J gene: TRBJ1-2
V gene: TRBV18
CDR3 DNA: TGTGCCAGCTCACCCGGGGATGGCTACACCTTC
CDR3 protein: CASSPGDGYTF

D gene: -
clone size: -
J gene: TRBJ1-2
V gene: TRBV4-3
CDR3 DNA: TGCGCCAGCAGCCAAGAACGACCGACAGCGTATGGCTACACCTTC
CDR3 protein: CASSQERPTAYGYTF

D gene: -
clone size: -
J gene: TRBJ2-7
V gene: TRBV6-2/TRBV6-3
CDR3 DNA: TGTGCCAGCAGTAAATGGGTCTACGAGCAGTACTTC
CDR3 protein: CASSKWVYEQYF

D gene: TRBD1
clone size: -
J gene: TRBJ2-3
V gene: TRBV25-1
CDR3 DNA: TGTGCCAGCAGCCGGGGGACAGGAGTCACAGATACGCAGTATTTT
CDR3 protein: CASSRGTGVTDTQYF

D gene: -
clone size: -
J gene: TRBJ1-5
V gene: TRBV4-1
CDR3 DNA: TGCGCCAGCAGCCAAGAACCTGGGGGTAGCAATCAGCCCCAGCATTTT
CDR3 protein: CASSQEPGGSNQPQHF

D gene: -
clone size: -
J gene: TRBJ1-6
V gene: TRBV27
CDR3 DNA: TGTGCCAGCAGCCAAGGACAGTCTCCGGGGGCATCACCCCTCCACTTT
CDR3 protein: CASSQGQSPGASPLHF

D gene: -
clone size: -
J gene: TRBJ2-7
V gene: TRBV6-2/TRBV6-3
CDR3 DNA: TGTGCCAGCAGTTACTCCAGGGGCGAGCAGTACTTC
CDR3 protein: CASSYSRGEQYF

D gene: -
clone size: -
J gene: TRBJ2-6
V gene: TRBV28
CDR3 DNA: TGTGCCAGCTTTGACTCTGGGGCCAACGTCCTGACTTTC
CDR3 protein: CASFDSGANVLTF

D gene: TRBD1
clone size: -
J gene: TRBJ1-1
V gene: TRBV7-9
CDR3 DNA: TGTGCCAGCAGTCCTGGTACAGGGGTGAACACTGAAGCTTTCTTT
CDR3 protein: CASSPGTGVNTEAFF

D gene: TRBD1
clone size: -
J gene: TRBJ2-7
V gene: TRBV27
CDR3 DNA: TGTGCCAGCAGTTTATCAGGGACAGGGGGCGGGGAGCAGTACTTC
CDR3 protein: CASSLSGTGGGEQYF

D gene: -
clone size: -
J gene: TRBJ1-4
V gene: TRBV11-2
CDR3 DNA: TGTGCCAGCAGCTGGGGCAGAAGCAATGAAAAACTGTTTTTT
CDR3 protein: CASSWGRSNEKLFF

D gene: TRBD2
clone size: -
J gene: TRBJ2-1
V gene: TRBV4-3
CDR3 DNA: TGCGCCAGCAGCCCTCGACTAGCGGGGGTCAGGAATGAGCAGTTCTTC
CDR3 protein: CASSPRLAGVRNEQFF

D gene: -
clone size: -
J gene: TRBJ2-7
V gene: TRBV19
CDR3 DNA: TGTGCCAGTAGTATAGCCTACGAGCAGTACTTC
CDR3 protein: CASSIAYEQYF

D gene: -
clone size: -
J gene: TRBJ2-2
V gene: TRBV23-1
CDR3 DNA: TGTGCCAGCAGTCATAACAACACCGGGGAGCTGTTTTTT
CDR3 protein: CASSHNNTGELFF

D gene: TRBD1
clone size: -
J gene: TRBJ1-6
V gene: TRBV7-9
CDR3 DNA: TGTGCCAGCAGCTTAGGACAGGGTGGTTCACCCCTCCACTTT
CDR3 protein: CASSLGQGGSPLHF

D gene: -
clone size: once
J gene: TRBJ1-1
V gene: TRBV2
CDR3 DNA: TGTGCCAGCATCGACCGGGGGCAGAACACTGAAGCTTTCTTT
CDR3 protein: CASIDRGQNTEAFF

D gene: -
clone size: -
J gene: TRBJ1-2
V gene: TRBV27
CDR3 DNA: TGTGCCAGCAGTTTAACTCGGGCCGCCTTTTATGGCTACACCTTC
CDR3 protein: CASSLTRAAFYGYTF

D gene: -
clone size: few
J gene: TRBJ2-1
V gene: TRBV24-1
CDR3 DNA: TGTGCCACCAGTGATTGGCAGGGAAGCGATGAGCAGTTCTTC
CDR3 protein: CATSDWQGSDEQFF

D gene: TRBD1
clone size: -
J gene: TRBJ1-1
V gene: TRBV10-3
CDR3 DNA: TGTGCCATCAGTGGGACAGGGAATAATGAAGCTTTCTTT
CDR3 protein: CAISGTGNNEAFF

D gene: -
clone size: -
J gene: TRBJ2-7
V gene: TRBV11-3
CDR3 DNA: TGTGCCAGCAGCTTAAACCAGCGTGACGAGCAGTACTTC
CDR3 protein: CASSLNQRDEQYF

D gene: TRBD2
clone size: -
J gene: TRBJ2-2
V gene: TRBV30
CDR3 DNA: TGTGCCTGGAGTTCCGGGGGGCTAGCGGGGCTCACCGGGGAGCTGTTTTTT
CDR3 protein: CAWSSGGLAGLTGELFF

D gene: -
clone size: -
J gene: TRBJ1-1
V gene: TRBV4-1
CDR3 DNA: TGCGCCAGCAGCCGCCCTGGCACTGAAGCTTTCTTT
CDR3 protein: CASSRPGTEAFF

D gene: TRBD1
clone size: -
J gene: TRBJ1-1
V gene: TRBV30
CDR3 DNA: TGTGCCTGGAGAGGGACAGATAACACTGAAGCTTTCTTT
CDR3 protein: CAWRGTDNTEAFF

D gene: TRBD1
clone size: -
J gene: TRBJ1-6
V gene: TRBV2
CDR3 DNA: TGTGCCAGCAGGATAGACAGGGGAAATTCACCCCTCCACTTT
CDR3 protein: CASRIDRGNSPLHF

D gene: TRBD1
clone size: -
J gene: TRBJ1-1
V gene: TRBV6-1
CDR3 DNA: TGTGCCAGCAGTGAAAGGTCAGGGGGAGCTTTCTTT
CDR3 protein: CASSERSGGAFF

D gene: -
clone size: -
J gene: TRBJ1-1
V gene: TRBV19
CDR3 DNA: TGTGCCAGTAGTCCGGATAGAGGGGGGAACACTGAAGCTTTCTTT
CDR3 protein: CASSPDRGGNTEAFF

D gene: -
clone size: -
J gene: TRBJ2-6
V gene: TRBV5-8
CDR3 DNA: TGTGCCAGTCTAAACGGGGTTGGTGGGGCCAACGTCCTGACTTTC
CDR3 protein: CASLNGVGGANVLTF

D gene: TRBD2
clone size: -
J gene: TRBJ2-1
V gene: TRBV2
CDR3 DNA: TGTGCCAGCAGAAGGGCGGGGGGGGTATACAATGAGCAGTTCTTC
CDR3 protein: CASRRAGGVYNEQFF

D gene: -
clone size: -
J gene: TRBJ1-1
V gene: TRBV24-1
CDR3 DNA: TGTGCCACCCGGGGGGGGATGTACACTGAAGCTTTCTTT
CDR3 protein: CATRGGMYTEAFF

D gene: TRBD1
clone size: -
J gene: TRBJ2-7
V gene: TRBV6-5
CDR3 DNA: TGTGCCAGCAGGCACGGACAGGGTAATTTCGGCGAGCAGTACTTC
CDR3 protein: CASRHGQGNFGEQYF

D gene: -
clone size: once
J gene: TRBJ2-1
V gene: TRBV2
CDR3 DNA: TGTGCCAGCAGTGTCCGGGGGGCCTCCTACAATGAGCAGTTCTTC
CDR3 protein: CASSVRGASYNEQFF

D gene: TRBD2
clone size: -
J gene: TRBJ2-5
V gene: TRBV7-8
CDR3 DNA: TGTGCCAGCAGCTTAGCCAGACTAGCGGGGGGCCAAGAGACCCAGTACTTC
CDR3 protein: CASSLARLAGGQETQYF